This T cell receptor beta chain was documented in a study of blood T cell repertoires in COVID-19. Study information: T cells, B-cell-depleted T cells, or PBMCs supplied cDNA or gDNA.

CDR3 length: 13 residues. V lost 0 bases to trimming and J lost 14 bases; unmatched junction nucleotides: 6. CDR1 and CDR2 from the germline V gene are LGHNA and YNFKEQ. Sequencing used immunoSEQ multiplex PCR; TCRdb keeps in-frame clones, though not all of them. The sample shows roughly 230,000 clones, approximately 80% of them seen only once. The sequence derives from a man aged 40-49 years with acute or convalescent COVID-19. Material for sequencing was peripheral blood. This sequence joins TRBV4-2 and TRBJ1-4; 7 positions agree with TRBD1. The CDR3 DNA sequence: TGTGCCAGCAGCCAAGATCAGACAGGGAAGCTGTTTTTT. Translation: CASSQDQTGKLFF.